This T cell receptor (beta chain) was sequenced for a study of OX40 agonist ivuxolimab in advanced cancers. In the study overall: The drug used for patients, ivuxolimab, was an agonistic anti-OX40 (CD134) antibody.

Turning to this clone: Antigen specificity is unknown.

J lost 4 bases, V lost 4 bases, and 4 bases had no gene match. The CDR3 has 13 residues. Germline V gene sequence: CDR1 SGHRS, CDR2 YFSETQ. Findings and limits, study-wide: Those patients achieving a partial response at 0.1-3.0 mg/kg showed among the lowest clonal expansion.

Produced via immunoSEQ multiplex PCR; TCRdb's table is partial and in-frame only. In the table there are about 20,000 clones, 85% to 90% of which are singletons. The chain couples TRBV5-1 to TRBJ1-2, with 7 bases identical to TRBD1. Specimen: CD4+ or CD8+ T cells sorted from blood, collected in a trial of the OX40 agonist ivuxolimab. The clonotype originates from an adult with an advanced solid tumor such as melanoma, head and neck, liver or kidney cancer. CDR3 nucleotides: TGCGCCAGCAGCGACGGGACAGTCTATGGCTACACCTTC. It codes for CASSDGTVYGYTF.